The next 22 T cell receptor beta chains were all read from a single sample in a study of T cell responses to AZD1222 COVID-19 vaccine. Sequencing used immunoSEQ multiplex PCR; TCRdb keeps in-frame clones, though not all of them. The sample has around 140,000 clones, 90% seen once. This specimen was peripheral blood, taken 28 days after the second AZD1222 dose. Receptor source: an adult who received the AZD1222 COVID-19 vaccine.

A single count supports this clone. This chain joins TRBV30 and TRBJ1-6, with a tentative D call TRBD1 (5 bases). The V and J ends lost 2 bases and 8 bases respectively, with 10 bases between them. CDR3 size: 13 residues. Germline assignment: CDR1 GTSNPN and CDR2 SVGIG (reference sequence). The chain's CDR3 is CAWSMGGDSPLHF. The DNA for the CDR3 is TGTGCCTGGAGTATGGGAGGGGATTCACCCCTCCACTTT.

This chain uses TRBV7-9 with TRBJ2-5, with D maybe TRBD1 (5 bases). V lost 7 bases to trimming and J lost 7 bases, with 22 bases between them. Germline values: CDR1 SEHNR, CDR2 FQNEAQ (reference sequence). The CDR3 spans 15 residues. CDR3 residues: CASIQGATSAATQYF. As DNA, the CDR3 is TGTGCCAGCATCCAAGGGGCCACTTCAGCTGCGACCCAGTACTTC.

The gene calls are TRBV7-2 and TRBJ2-7; TRBD2 matches at 13 bases. Germline V gives CDR1 SGHTA, CDR2 FQGNSA. The CDR3 contains 19 residues. Trimming took 2 bases from V and 4 from J; bases not matched to a gene: 14. In nucleotides, the CDR3 is TGTGCCAGCAGCTTAAGGGGACTAGCGGGATACGGCCGACTATACGAGCAGTACTTC. Protein sequence: CASSLRGLAGYGRLYEQYF.

A few counts support this clone. The rearrangement joins TRBV30 to TRBJ1-5; D unresolved. V lost 3 bases, J lost 4 bases, and 7 bases lay in between. CDR3 length: 12 amino acids. The germline gives CDR1 GTSNPN, CDR2 SVGIG (reference sequence). This CDR3 reads CAWSLSNQPQHF. CDR3 bases: TGTGCCTGGAGCCTCTCAAATCAGCCCCAGCATTTT.

As regards this clone: The same CDR3 also results from other DNA sequences found in this sample. This rearrangement joins TRBV18 to TRBJ2-3; D not certain. The V end lost 3 bases, the J end lost 0 bases, and 4 bases lay between the germline ends. The V gene's germline CDR1 is KGHSH and CDR2 LQKENI. The CDR3 consists of 13 residues. The CDR3 here is CASSPPSTDTQYF. As DNA, the CDR3 is TGTGCCAGCTCACCCCCCAGCACAGATACGCAGTATTTT.

The chain employs TRBV7-2 and TRBJ1-1; a possible D gene is TRBD1 (5 bases). Looked up from germline, CDR1 is SGHTA and CDR2 is FQGNSA. This CDR3 spans 17 amino acids. The germline V and J ends were trimmed by 6 bases and 2 bases, with 22 bases remaining between them. DNA of the CDR3: TGTGCCAGCAGATCTCCGGGGCGGGGTGGCTCCAACACTGAAGCTTTCTTT. Protein product: CASRSPGRGGSNTEAFF.

This chain joins TRBV15 and TRBJ2-1, with 8 bases fitting TRBD2. Germline V gene sequence: CDR1 LNHNV, CDR2 YYDKDF (reference sequence). The junction had 9 bases not matched to a gene; V was cut back by 0 bases and J by 2 bases. CDR3 size: 18 residues. The CDR3, as DNA: TGTGCCACCAGCAGAGATGCAGGGCTAGCGGGCGCCTACAATGAGCAGTTCTTC. As protein: CATSRDAGLAGAYNEQFF. Full variable domain (rest looked up from reference TRBV15 and TRBJ2-1): DAMVIQNPRYQVTQFGKPVTLSCSQTLNHNVMYWYQQKSSQAPKLLFHYYDKDFNNEADTPDNFQSRRPNTSFCFLDIRSPGLGDTAMYLCATSRDAGLAGAYNEQFFGPGTRLTVL.

The genes are TRBV24-1 and TRBJ2-5, with D uncertain. The CDR3 loop spans 11 amino acids. V gave up 6 bases and J gave up 5 bases, with 6 bases separating them. CDR1 and CDR2 from the germline V gene are KGHDR and SFDVKD. CDR3 coding DNA: TGTGCCACCAGTACGGTGGAGACCCAGTACTTC. Protein sequence: CATSTVETQYF.

The chain employs TRBV4-2 and TRBJ1-6, with D perhaps matching TRBD1 (6 bases). The CDR3 loop spans 17 amino acids. From germline, CDR1 is LGHNA and CDR2 YNFKEQ. V was pared by 4 bases and J by 10 bases, with 23 bases between. The CDR3 region has the DNA TGTGCCAGCAGCCGGAAGGGGGAGTACGAAGACTGGTCACCCCTCCACTTT. It codes for CASSRKGEYEDWSPLHF.

The V call is TRBV9, the J call TRBJ2-7; TRBD1 aligns across 8 bases. This CDR3 is 15 amino acids long. V trimming: 0 bases; J trimming: 3 bases; junction bases outside the gene matches: 5. The germline V gene encodes CDR1 SGDLS and CDR2 YYNGEE. Written as DNA, the CDR3 is TGTGCCAGCAGCGTAGCTCCCGACAGGGGCTACGAGCAGTACTTC. This encodes CASSVAPDRGYEQYF.

CDR3 residues: CSASATGLTNTGELFF. CDR3 sequence (DNA): TGCAGTGCTAGTGCGACGGGACTCACGAACACCGGGGAGCTGTTTTTT. This rearrangement joins TRBV20-1 to TRBJ2-2; a weak D match, TRBD2 (6 bases). Looked up from germline, CDR1 is DFQATT and CDR2 is SNEGSKA (reference sequence). The CDR3 is made up of 16 amino acids. V gave up 3 bases and J gave up 0 bases, with 14 bases separating them.

The gene calls are TRBV4-2 and TRBJ1-4; perhaps TRBD1 as D (6 bases). CDR1 is LGHNA, CDR2 YNFKEQ, per germline. The CDR3 spans 15 residues. The V and J ends lost 0 bases and 7 bases respectively, with 12 bases between them. CDR3 loop: CASSQEGARVEKLFF. The CDR3 DNA reads as TGTGCCAGCAGCCAAGAGGGGGCGAGGGTTGAAAAACTGTTTTTT.

The J gene is TRBJ2-1, the V gene TRBV14; D possibly matches TRBD1 or TRBD2 (6 bases each). Trimming shortened V by 1 base and J by 11 bases, and 12 bases separated the two germline ends. The V gene's germline CDR1 is SGHDN and CDR2 FVKESK. This CDR3 region has 13 residues. CDR3: CASSQVEGGKQFF. In DNA form, the CDR3 reads TGTGCCAGCAGCCAAGTTGAGGGGGGCAAGCAGTTCTTC.

The V call is TRBV9, the J call TRBJ2-3; 10 bases match TRBD2. Germline V gene sequence: CDR1 SGDLS, CDR2 YYNGEE. V gave up 3 bases and J gave up 5 bases; unmatched junction bases: 6. CDR3 length: 15 residues. CDR3 region: CASSGSGRSEDTQYF. CDR3 in DNA: TGTGCCAGCAGCGGTAGCGGGAGGTCCGAAGATACGCAGTATTTT.

The chain recombines TRBV7-9 with TRBJ1-1, with 7 nucleotides matching TRBD1. From germline, CDR1 is SEHNR and CDR2 FQNEAQ (reference sequence). The CDR3 consists of 19 residues. V lost 1 base and J lost 2; bases outside the gene matches: 16. CDR3 in amino acids: CASSLVKISGTDLNTEAFF. For the CDR3, the DNA is TGTGCCAGCAGCTTAGTCAAAATTTCGGGGACAGACTTAAACACTGAAGCTTTCTTT.

A single count supports this clone. The chain is built from TRBV19 and TRBJ2-7; a possible D gene is TRBD2 (6 bases). V shed 4 bases and J shed 2 bases, with 15 bases lying between them. The CDR3 totals 15 residues. CDR1 and CDR2 from the germline V gene are LNHDA and SQIVND (reference sequence). This chain's CDR3 is CASSRLADKTYEQYF. The CDR3 coding sequence is TGTGCCAGTAGTAGGTTAGCGGACAAAACCTACGAGCAGTACTTC.

The chain employs TRBV5-1 and TRBJ2-3; 14 nucleotides match TRBD2. This CDR3 region has 18 residues. Germline-derived CDR1 and CDR2 are SGHRS and YFSETQ. Losses at the gene ends were 0 bases for V and 3 bases for J; bases not matched to a gene: 6. The CDR3 loop reads CASSLAGTSGSRTDTQYF. CDR3 in DNA: TGCGCCAGCAGCTTGGCCGGGACTAGCGGGAGCCGGACAGATACGCAGTATTTT.

The rearrangement uses TRBV5-6 and TRBJ1-4, with D hard to call. Trimming removed 5 bases at V and 1 base at J, with 9 bases between. The CDR3 loop spans 14 amino acids. Germline V CDR1 and CDR2: SGHDT, YYEEEE. CDR3 region: CASRKFGTNEKLFF. CDR3 in DNA: TGTGCCAGCAGGAAATTCGGAACTAATGAAAAACTGTTTTTT.

CDR3 nucleotides: TGTGCCAGCAGCCCAGGGGAAGGCTACACCTTC. Its translation is CASSPGEGYTF. J is TRBJ1-2 and V is TRBV14; D possibly corresponds to TRBD1 (6 bases). In germline, CDR1 is SGHDN, CDR2 FVKESK. V was pared by 4 bases and J by 8 bases, with 8 bases between. The CDR3 totals 11 residues.

The rearrangement joins TRBV20-1 to TRBJ2-7, with TRBD2 matching over 8 bases. Per the germline V gene, CDR1 is DFQATT and CDR2 is SNEGSKA (reference sequence). Losses at the gene ends were 3 bases for V and 9 bases for J; bases not matched to a gene: 10. The CDR3 runs to 13 residues. CDR3 sequence: CSASQVSGIWQYF. The CDR3, as DNA: TGCAGTGCTAGTCAGGTTAGCGGGATTTGGCAGTACTTC.

The chain is built from TRBV9 and TRBJ2-7; 7 bases agree with TRBD1. The germline gives CDR1 SGDLS, CDR2 YYNGEE. There are 14 residues in the CDR3. J lost 5 bases, V lost 0 bases, and 5 bases had no gene match. DNA for the CDR3: TGTGCCAGCAGCGTAGGGCAGGGACAGCACGAGCAGTACTTC. Translated, it gives CASSVGQGQHEQYF.

V and J are TRBV28 and TRBJ1-2; the match to TRBD1 covers 7 bases. Looked up from germline, CDR1 is MDHEN and CDR2 is SYDVKM. The CDR3 extends over 13 amino acids. V was clipped by 6 bases and J by 3 bases; unmatched bases: 4. The CDR3 here is CASRPDRDYGYTF. In DNA form, the CDR3 reads TGTGCCAGCAGGCCTGACAGGGACTATGGCTACACCTTC.